The next 24 T cell receptor beta chains were all read from a single sample in a study of spatial heterogeneity in lung cancer. The time point was: sample taken at primary tumor resection. Frozen PBMC, nontumor lung or tumor provided whole RNA, which was sequenced unsorted. TCRdb itself ran the 5' RACE reads through MiXCR, one entry per CDR3 protein. The table includes about 250 distinct CDR3 sequences, roughly 26% detected once. The sequencing used PBMCs, collected at surgery. These receptors all stem from a male donor with early-stage non-small cell lung cancer.

About this clonotype: This beta chain is a stray sequence in a library constructed for alpha chains; its clone size is not meaningful. CDR3 sequence reads: CASKQGYNEQFF. The CDR3 bases are TGTGCCAGTAAACAGGGTTACAATGAGCAGTTCTTC. The chain carries TRBV6-1 and TRBJ2-1; D perhaps matches TRBD1 (6 bases). The CDR3 extends over 12 amino acids. V was pared by 9 bases and J by 4 bases, with 10 bases between. In germline, CDR1 is MNHNS, CDR2 SASEGT.

The table lists this clonotype with a few counts. This beta chain lies outside the target of a library built for alpha chains; its clone size means little. The chain carries TRBV5-6 and TRBJ2-3; tentative D call: TRBD2 (6 bases). CDR3 size: 16 residues. The germline CDR1 and CDR2 sequences are SGHDT and YYEEEE. V lost 2 bases, J lost 4 bases, and 17 bases lay in between. The CDR3 here is CASSFGSGTASDTQYF. The CDR3 DNA reads as TGTGCCAGCAGCTTCGGATCGGGGACTGCGTCAGATACGCAGTATTTT.

By share, this clonotype ranks as hyperexpanded. Little can be read into the size of this beta chain, an off-target read in a library designed for alpha chains. The chain combines TRBV12-3 or TRBV12-4 with TRBJ1-5; D remains ambiguous. V was shortened by 6 bases and J by 6 bases, with 9 bases between the two germline ends. There are 12 residues in the CDR3. The chain's CDR3 is CASSLGPQPQHF. CDR3 DNA sequence: TGTGCCAGCAGCCTCGGTCCTCAGCCCCAGCATTTT.

This clonotype was seen a handful of times. Being off target in a library aimed at alpha chains, this beta chain has a size of little meaning. The chain employs TRBV5-6 and TRBJ2-3, with no clear D. Germline-derived CDR1 and CDR2 are SGHDT and YYEEEE. V lost 3 bases and J 4 bases, leaving 9 bases between the germline ends. The CDR3 has 13 residues. The CDR3 sequence: CASSSRPADTQYF. The CDR3 coding sequence is TGTGCCAGCAGCTCCCGTCCCGCAGATACGCAGTATTTT.

Remarks on this clonotype: Since it is a stray read in a library aimed at alpha chains, this beta chain has a size that is not meaningful. This rearrangement joins TRBV2 to TRBJ2-1, with 7 bases aligning to TRBD2. Germline CDR1 SNHLY, CDR2 FYNNEI. There are 13 residues in the CDR3. Trimming at V came to 4 bases and at J to 7 bases, leaving 4 bases not matched to a gene. In DNA, the CDR3 is TGTGCCAGCAGTGGGGAGCGGGAAAATGAGCAGTTCTTC. This gives the protein CASSGERENEQFF.

About this clonotype itself: This beta chain is a stray read from a library made for alpha chains; its abundance is not meaningful. The chain couples TRBV28 to TRBJ2-1, with D uncertain. CDR1 is MDHEN and CDR2 is SYDVKM in the germline V gene. The germline V and J ends were trimmed by 2 bases and 10 bases, with 9 bases remaining between them. The CDR3 is 12 amino acids. DNA of the CDR3: TGTGCCAGCAGTTTAGACCCGAGCGAGCAGTTCTTC. It codes for CASSLDPSEQFF.

A word on this clonotype: The library was prepared for alpha chains; this beta chain is a stray read, so its frequency means little. The V call is TRBV6-5, the J call TRBJ2-7; TRBD1 matches 8 bases. The CDR3 is made up of 16 amino acids. Germline loops: CDR1 MNHEY, CDR2 SVGAGI. V shed 5 bases, J shed 1 base, and the junction held 10 bases outside the gene matches. The CDR3: CASSTSDRAPSYEQYF. CDR3 DNA: TGTGCCAGCAGTACATCGGACAGGGCCCCATCCTACGAGCAGTACTTC.

This clonotype was counted between two and nine times. For a library built for alpha chains, this beta chain is a stray read; little rests on its size. The chain recombines TRBV9 with TRBJ2-5; the D gene is possibly TRBD1 (6 bases). This CDR3 has 14 residues. Trimming pared 3 bases from V and 5 bases from J, leaving 14 bases between. Germline V CDR1 and CDR2: SGDLS, YYNGEE. CDR3 loop: CASSAEDRYETQYF. Here the CDR3 DNA reads TGTGCCAGCAGCGCCGAGGACAGATACGAGACCCAGTACTTC.

A note on this clonotype: In a library made to pick up alpha chains, this beta chain is a stray read with a size that means little. The chain joins TRBV6-4 to TRBJ2-3; 7 bases align to TRBD1. Germline CDR1 reads MRHNA; CDR2 reads SNTAGT. The CDR3 extends over 15 amino acids. V shed 0 bases and J 4 bases; nucleotides not matched to a gene: 4. Here the CDR3 DNA reads TGTGCCAGCAGTGACTCAGAGACAGGGCCAGATACGCAGTATTTT. This encodes CASSDSETGPDTQYF.

In the case of this clonotype: Because the library targeted alpha chains, this beta chain is an off-target read whose size means little. This chain uses TRBV28 with TRBJ1-1; unclear D gene. V dropped 4 bases and J dropped 6 bases, with 9 bases sitting between them. This CDR3 contains 12 residues. Germline V CDR1 and CDR2: MDHEN, SYDVKM. The CDR3 nucleotides are TGTGCCAGCAGTTCAGGTATTTCTGAAGCTTTCTTT. The encoded protein is CASSSGISEAFF.

This clonotype appeared a few times. Since the library was made to target alpha chains, this beta chain is a stray read and its abundance is not meaningful. The rearrangement links TRBV12-3 or TRBV12-4 to TRBJ2-5, with unresolved D. V lost 2 bases and J lost 5, with 9 bases in between. The CDR3 consists of 13 residues. CDR3: CASSLRIGETQYF. The CDR3 DNA follows: TGTGCCAGCAGTTTAAGGATAGGGGAGACCCAGTACTTC.

This clonotype came up a few times. Since it is a stray read in a library aimed at alpha chains, this beta chain has a size that is not meaningful. The J gene is TRBJ2-2, the V gene TRBV20-1; a weak D match, TRBD1 (6 bases). Trimming stripped 6 bases from V and 5 bases from J, with 16 bases between. The CDR3 is made up of 14 amino acids. From germline, CDR1 is DFQATT and CDR2 SNEGSKA (reference sequence). CDR3 loop: CSAPSRTETGELFF. The CDR3 region has the DNA TGCAGTGCACCATCTAGGACAGAAACCGGGGAGCTGTTTTTT.

This clonotype is judged hyperexpanded (1% or more). A library made for alpha chains picked up this beta chain off target, so its size means little. This rearrangement joins TRBV29-1 to TRBJ1-3, with D unresolved. V lost 4 bases and J lost 0, with 10 bases in between. Germline CDR1 and CDR2: SQVTM and ANQGSEA. The CDR3 spans 14 residues. The CDR3 sequence: CSVVEGYSGNTIYF. As DNA, the CDR3 is TGCAGCGTTGTAGAGGGTTACTCTGGAAACACCATATATTTT. The whole variable domain, remainder taken from reference TRBV29-1 and TRBJ1-3, is SAVISQKPSRDICQRGTSLTIQCQVDSQVTMMFWYRQQPGQSLTLIATANQGSEATYESGFVIDKFPISRPNLTFSTLTVSNMSPEDSSIYLCSVVEGYSGNTIYFGEGSWLTVV.

Comments on this clonotype: Little can be read into the size of this beta chain, an off-target read in a library designed for alpha chains. CDR3 residues: CSVAGTQDYEQYF. The CDR3 DNA is TGCAGCGTGGCCGGGACACAAGACTACGAGCAGTACTTC. This chain joins TRBV29-1 and TRBJ2-7; possibly TRBD1 for D (6 bases). Germline CDR1 SQVTM, CDR2 ANQGSEA. Trimming left V 6 bases short and J 3 bases short, with 15 bases between. The CDR3 runs 13 residues.

About this clonotype: The library was built for alpha chains, so this beta chain is an off-target read and its size means little. The chain has TRBV6-2 or TRBV6-3 and TRBJ2-3; D perhaps matches TRBD2 (6 bases). Germline V lookup: CDR1 MNHEY, CDR2 SVGEGT. Deletions cut 5 bases from V and 4 bases from J, with 13 bases between. The CDR3 totals 14 residues. CDR3 coding DNA: TGTGCCAGCAGTCAGACGACTAGTTCAGATACGCAGTATTTT. Translated, it gives CASSQTTSSDTQYF.

In its sample, this clonotype is hyperexpanded. For a library built for alpha chains, this beta chain is a stray read; little rests on its size. As DNA, the CDR3 is TGTGCCAGCTCACCCGGGGGTAGCGAGCAGTACTTC. As protein: CASSPGGSEQYF. The chain couples TRBV18 to TRBJ2-7; tentatively, D is TRBD2 (6 bases). CDR1 is KGHSH, CDR2 LQKENI, per germline. Trimming cost V 3 bases and J 6 bases, with 9 bases left between them. The CDR3 spans 12 residues.

This clonotype was counted a few times. This beta chain is an off-target read within a library intended for alpha chains, so its frequency means little. This chain connects TRBV28 to TRBJ2-3; no clear D gene. The germline CDR1 and CDR2 sequences are MDHEN and SYDVKM. The CDR3 has 13 amino acids. V shed 4 bases and J shed 1 base, with 6 bases lying between them. CDR3 nucleotides: TGTGCCAGCAGTTCCGGCGGCACAGATACGCAGTATTTT. Encoded protein: CASSSGGTDTQYF. Variable domain in full (rest from reference TRBV28 and TRBJ2-3): DVKVTQSSRYLVKRTGEKVFLECVQDMDHENMFWYRQDPGLGLRLIYFSYDVKMKEKGDIPEGYSVSREKKERFSLILESASTNQTSMYLCASSSGGTDTQYFGPGTRLTVL.

A word on this clonotype: Because this beta chain is a stray read in a library intended to capture alpha chains, its abundance should not be given much weight. The chain recombines TRBV5-1 with TRBJ1-1; D is perhaps TRBD1 (5 bases). V was cut by 4 bases and J by 8 bases, with 12 bases left in between. The germline CDR1 and CDR2 sequences are SGHRS and YFSETQ. CDR3 length: 12 amino acids. CDR3 DNA sequence: TGCGCCAGCAGCCCATACGGGACCGAAGCTTTCTTT. Encoded protein: CASSPYGTEAFF.

Of note for this clonotype: Since the library was made to target alpha chains, this beta chain is a stray read and its abundance is not meaningful. The chain recombines TRBV2 with TRBJ2-7; no definite D call. Germline V gives CDR1 SNHLY, CDR2 FYNNEI. Between the trimmed V and J ends, which lost 5 bases and 12 bases, there was a span of 17 bases. The CDR3 runs 12 residues. In DNA, the CDR3 is TGTGCCAGCAGTCGACCCGGTTTGATGGGGTACTTC. It is translated as CASSRPGLMGYF. The whole variable domain, remainder taken from reference TRBV2 and TRBJ2-7, is EPEVTQTPSHQVTQMGQEVILRCVPISNHLYFYWYRQILGQKVEFLVSFYNNEISEKSEIFDDQFSVERPDGSNFTLKIRSTKLEDSAMYFCASSRPGLMGYFGPGTRLTVT.

As regards this clonotype: This beta chain is an off-target read within a library intended for alpha chains, so its frequency means little. This chain links TRBV6-2 or TRBV6-3 with TRBJ2-1, with 12 bases matching TRBD2. CDR3 length: 16 amino acids. Trimming took 7 bases from V and 0 from J; bases not matched to a gene: 4. Looked up from germline, CDR1 is MNHEY and CDR2 is SVGEGT. The CDR3 spells CASIGLAGSSYNEQFF. The CDR3 region has the DNA TGTGCCAGCATCGGACTAGCGGGAAGCTCCTACAATGAGCAGTTCTTC.

This clonotype was found a few times. This beta chain is off target for a library built for alpha chains, so its abundance means little. The genes are TRBV7-2 and TRBJ2-3; D possibly corresponds to TRBD1 (6 bases). V was cut by 11 bases and J by 0 bases, with 12 bases left in between. Germline V gene data show CDR1 as SGHTA and CDR2 as FQGNSA. This CDR3 is 13 amino acids long. The CDR3 sequence: CAGMGASTDTQYF. The CDR3 DNA reads TGTGCCGGGATGGGGGCTAGCACAGATACGCAGTATTTT.

A note on this clonotype: This beta chain is a stray sequence in a library constructed for alpha chains; its clone size is not meaningful. The rearrangement links TRBV11-2 to TRBJ2-5; D tentatively reads TRBD1 or TRBD2 (5 bases each). CDR1 is SGHAT, CDR2 FQNNGV, per germline. This CDR3 contains 14 residues. Trimming left V 5 bases short and J 4 bases short, with 14 bases between. The CDR3 is CASSIQRDRETQYF. The CDR3, as DNA: TGTGCCAGCAGCATCCAACGGGACCGAGAGACCCAGTACTTC. Using reference TRBV11-2 and TRBJ2-5 for the parts outside the CDR3, the full variable domain is EAGVAQSPRYKIIEKRQSVAFWCNPISGHATLYWYQQILGQGPKLLIQFQNNGVVDDSQLPKDRFSAERLKGVDSTLKIQPAKLEDSAVYLCASSIQRDRETQYFGPGTRLLVL.

As to this clonotype: This beta chain came through as a stray read in a library set up for alpha chains, and its size says little. This chain's CDR3 is CSAFTGGGQPQHF. For the CDR3, the DNA is TGCAGTGCTTTCACAGGGGGCGGACAGCCCCAGCATTTT. J is TRBJ1-5 and V is TRBV20-1; 9 bases line up with TRBD1. The ends lost 5 bases at V and 7 bases at J; junction bases unmatched: 6. In germline, CDR1 is DFQATT, CDR2 SNEGSKA (reference sequence). The CDR3 is 13 residues long.

Notes on this clonotype: This beta chain appears as a stray read in a library generated for alpha chains; its size is not informative. This chain links TRBV29-1 with TRBJ2-5; D assignment may be TRBD1 or TRBD2 (5 bases each). The CDR3 covers 13 residues. The germline CDR1 and CDR2 sequences are SQVTM and ANQGSEA. V lost 4 bases and J 7 bases, leaving 16 bases between the germline ends. The CDR3: CSVVQDISGTQYF. The CDR3 coding sequence is TGCAGCGTTGTGCAGGACATAAGCGGGACCCAGTACTTC.